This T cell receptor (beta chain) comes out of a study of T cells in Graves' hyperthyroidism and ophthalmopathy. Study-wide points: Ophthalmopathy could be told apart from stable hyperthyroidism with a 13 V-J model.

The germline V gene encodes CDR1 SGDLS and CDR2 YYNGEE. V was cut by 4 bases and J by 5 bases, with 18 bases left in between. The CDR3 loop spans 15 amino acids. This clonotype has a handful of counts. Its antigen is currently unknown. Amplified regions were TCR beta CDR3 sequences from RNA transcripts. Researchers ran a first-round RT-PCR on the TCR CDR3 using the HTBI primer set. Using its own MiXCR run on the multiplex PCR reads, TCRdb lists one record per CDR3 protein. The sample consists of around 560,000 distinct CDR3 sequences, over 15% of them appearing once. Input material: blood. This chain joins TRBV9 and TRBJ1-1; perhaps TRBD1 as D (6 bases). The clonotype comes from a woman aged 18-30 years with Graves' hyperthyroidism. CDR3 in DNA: TGTGCCAGCAGCAGTGTCGGGGGCGTAGGGACTGAAGCTTTCTTT. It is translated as CASSSVGGVGTEAFF.